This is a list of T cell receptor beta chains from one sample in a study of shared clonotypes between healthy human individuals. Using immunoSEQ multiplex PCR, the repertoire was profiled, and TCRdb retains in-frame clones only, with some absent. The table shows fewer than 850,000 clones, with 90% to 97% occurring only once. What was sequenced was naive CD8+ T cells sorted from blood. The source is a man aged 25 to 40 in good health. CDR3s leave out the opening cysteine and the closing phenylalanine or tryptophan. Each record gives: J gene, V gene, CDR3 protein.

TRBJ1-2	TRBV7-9	ASSLGSAYGYT
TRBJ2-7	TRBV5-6	ASSLTGVYEQY
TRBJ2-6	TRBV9	ASSVETIRDRAIPGANVLT
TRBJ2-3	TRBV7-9	ASSFSSYDDTDTQY
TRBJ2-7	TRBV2	ASSESSQGTYEQY
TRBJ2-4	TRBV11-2	ASSLEVGSGNIQY
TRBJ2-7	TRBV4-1	ASSQVLAGAYEQY
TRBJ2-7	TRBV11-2	ASSLDRGYEQY
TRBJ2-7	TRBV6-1	ASSISTLAGYEQY
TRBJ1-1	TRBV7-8	ASSLGPQGAGTEAF